The 32 T cell receptor beta chains given below trace back to one sample, sequenced in a study of T cell changes during pregnancy in multiple sclerosis. TCRdb keeps only in-frame clones here, not all; method: immunoSEQ multiplex PCR. The data contain fewer than 140,000 clones, approximately 90% of them seen just once; the ten biggest clones take up less than 2%. The sample here was peripheral blood, taken after pregnancy. These receptors all stem from a female donor with multiple sclerosis, enrolled in a pregnancy study.

This clone was recorded once. The chain joins TRBV5-1 to TRBJ1-1; D may be TRBD1 (5 bases). Per germline, CDR1 SGHRS and CDR2 YFSETQ. This CDR3 is 16 amino acids long. V gave up 0 bases and J gave up 0 bases, with 12 bases separating them. CDR3 sequence reads: CASSLDTGIVNTEAFF. DNA of the CDR3: TGCGCCAGCAGCTTGGATACAGGAATCGTGAACACTGAAGCTTTCTTT.

This chain connects TRBV5-6 to TRBJ2-7; 7 nucleotides match TRBD1. The CDR3 has 13 residues. V was clipped by 2 bases and J by 2 bases; unmatched bases: 1. Germline values: CDR1 SGHDT, CDR2 YYEEEE. The DNA of the CDR3 is TGTGCCAGCAGCTTCACAGGGGCCTACGAGCAGTACTTC. Protein product: CASSFTGAYEQYF. The variable domain in full, with the rest retrieved from reference TRBV5-6 and TRBJ2-7, is DAGVTQSPTHLIKTRGQQVTLRCSPKSGHDTVSWYQQALGQGPQFIFQYYEEEERQRGNFPDRFSGHQFPNYSSELNVNALLLGDSALYLCASSFTGAYEQYFGPGTRLTVT.

The count of this clone is one. The V gene is TRBV19, the J gene TRBJ2-2, with 10 bases identical to TRBD2. The germline gives CDR1 LNHDA, CDR2 SQIVND (reference sequence). The trim removed 10 bases at V and 3 bases at J, leaving 8 bases unmatched. The CDR3 extends over 15 amino acids. The CDR3 spells CATKASGSDTGELFF. CDR3 DNA sequence: TGTGCCACTAAGGCTAGCGGGAGCGACACCGGGGAGCTGTTTTTT.

J is TRBJ2-2 and V is TRBV5-6; TRBD1 might be the D (6 bases). The germline V gene encodes CDR1 SGHDT and CDR2 YYEEEE. V dropped 3 bases and J dropped 10 bases, with 31 bases sitting between them. The CDR3 sequence is 19 residues long. CDR3 amino acids: CASSWRFSTGSLRLQELFF. As DNA, the CDR3 is TGTGCCAGCAGCTGGCGATTTAGTACAGGGTCTCTGCGGTTACAGGAGCTGTTTTTT. Variable domain in full (rest from reference TRBV5-6 and TRBJ2-2): DAGVTQSPTHLIKTRGQQVTLRCSPKSGHDTVSWYQQALGQGPQFIFQYYEEEERQRGNFPDRFSGHQFPNYSSELNVNALLLGDSALYLCASSWRFSTGSLRLQELFFGEGSRLTVL.

The CDR3 nucleotides read TGTGCCAGCAGTGCGGGGACTAGCGGGAAGGGTGAGCAGTTCTTC. Amino acid sequence: CASSAGTSGKGEQFF. This chain links TRBV6-5 with TRBJ2-1; 13 bases align to TRBD2. The J segment lost 9 bases and the V segment lost 5 bases, leaving 7 bases of the junction unmatched. CDR1 is MNHEY and CDR2 is SVGAGI in the germline V gene. This CDR3 has 15 amino acids.

The chain carries TRBV30 and TRBJ2-1; the match to TRBD2 covers 9 bases. J lost 10 bases, V lost 3 bases, and 4 bases had no gene match. The CDR3 has 12 residues. The V gene's germline CDR1 is GTSNPN and CDR2 SVGIG (reference sequence). The CDR3 coding sequence is TGTGCCTGGAGCGGCCTAGCGGGGGAGCAGTTCTTC. Residues: CAWSGLAGEQFF.

This sequence joins TRBV2 and TRBJ2-5, with no clear D. The length of the CDR3 is 14 residues. The V gene's germline CDR1 is SNHLY and CDR2 FYNNEI. V gave up 6 bases and J gave up 1 base, with 12 bases separating them. The CDR3, as DNA: TGTGCCAGCAGCGACGAGGTTTTCCAAGAGACCCAGTACTTC. Its protein product is CASSDEVFQETQYF. The complete variable domain, with remaining parts taken from reference TRBV2 and TRBJ2-5, reads EPEVTQTPSHQVTQMGQEVILRCVPISNHLYFYWYRQILGQKVEFLVSFYNNEISEKSEIFDDQFSVERPDGSNFTLKIRSTKLEDSAMYFCASSDEVFQETQYFGPGTRLLVL.

In nucleotides, the CDR3 is TGCGCCAGCAGCTTGGCAGACTCCACCGGGGAGCTGTTTTTT. This gives the protein CASSLADSTGELFF. The chain recombines TRBV5-1 with TRBJ2-2; D is uncertain. Germline CDR1 is SGHRS and CDR2 is YFSETQ. The CDR3 runs 14 residues. With 0 bases removed from V and 4 bases from J, the gap between germline ends came to 7 bases.

The genes are TRBV12-1 and TRBJ1-2; the listed D gene, TRBD1, was not tested against the DNA. TRBV12-1 has pseudogene status. This CDR3 is built from 15 residues. The CDR3 DNA follows: TGTGCCAGCAGCCCCGGCCTATCGACAGGCTATGGCTACACCTTC. Translation gives CASSPGLSTGYGYTF.

This clone was seen once. This chain connects TRBV10-2 to TRBJ2-7; 8 nucleotides align to TRBD2. Germline V gives CDR1 WSHSY, CDR2 SAAADI. Unmatched junction bases numbered 4, after V lost 3 bases and J lost 0 bases. There are 15 residues in the CDR3. CDR3 region: CASSDPSGFSYEQYF. The CDR3 DNA sequence: TGCGCCAGCAGTGACCCTAGCGGGTTCTCCTACGAGCAGTACTTC.

J is TRBJ2-5 and V is TRBV2; no clear D. CDR3 length equals 14 residues. From germline, CDR1 is SNHLY and CDR2 FYNNEI. V lost 1 base to trimming and J lost 5 bases, with 11 bases between them. For the CDR3, the DNA is TGTGCCAGCAGTGAAGGGGCTGGGTTGGAGACCCAGTACTTC. This codes for CASSEGAGLETQYF.

The chain uses TRBV29-1 and TRBJ1-1; 7 nucleotides align to TRBD1. Germline assignment: CDR1 SQVTM and CDR2 ANQGSEA. The CDR3 extends over 14 amino acids. Unmatched junction bases numbered 8, after V lost 7 bases and J lost 0 bases. CDR3 bases: TGCAGCGATCGCCTAGGGGGCCTGAACACTGAAGCTTTCTTT. The encoded protein is CSDRLGGLNTEAFF.

This chain joins TRBV25-1 and TRBJ1-4; D gene ambiguous. The CDR3 is 17 residues long. Trimming left V 1 base short and J 0 bases short, with 12 bases between. In germline, CDR1 is MGHDK, CDR2 SYGVNS. The CDR3 loop reads CASSESLPRATNEKLFF. CDR3 nucleotide sequence: TGTGCCAGCAGTGAATCATTACCACGGGCAACTAATGAAAAACTGTTTTTT.

The rearrangement joins TRBV6-1 to TRBJ1-2; D is unclear. Trimming took 7 bases from V and 4 from J, leaving 13 bases between them. The CDR3 runs 13 residues. Germline lookup yields CDR1 MNHNS and CDR2 SASEGT. CDR3 bases: TGTGCCAGCATGGTCAGCGACGTCTATGGCTACACCTTC. Translated, it gives CASMVSDVYGYTF.

V gene TRBV9 combines with J gene TRBJ2-1; 11 bases are a match to TRBD2. The CDR3 covers 15 residues. Germline CDR1 reads SGDLS; CDR2 reads YYNGEE. The V segment lost 0 bases and the J segment 10 bases; nucleotides outside the gene matches: 6. CDR3 in DNA: TGTGCCAGCAGCGTAGTAGCGGGGGGGGTCCGGGAGCAGTTCTTC. Translating gives CASSVVAGGVREQFF. Drawing the rest from reference TRBV9 and TRBJ2-1, the complete variable domain is DSGVTQTPKHLITATGQRVTLRCSPRSGDLSVYWYQQSLDQGLQFLIQYYNGEERAKGNILERFSAQQFPDLHSELNLSSLELGDSALYFCASSVVAGGVREQFFGPGTRLTVL.

The V and J genes are TRBV5-1 and TRBJ2-1; 8 bases line up with TRBD1. Germline CDR1 is SGHRS and CDR2 is YFSETQ. V shed 4 bases and J 8 bases; nucleotides not matched to a gene: 11. CDR3 length: 15 residues. The CDR3 DNA reads TGCGCCAGCAGCCCCTCTGGACAGGGCATTGATGAGCAGTTCTTC. This translates into CASSPSGQGIDEQFF.

The gene calls are TRBV4-2 and TRBJ2-1, with TRBD2 as a possible D gene (7 bases). Trimming cost V 4 bases and J 5 bases, with 9 bases left between them. In germline, CDR1 is LGHNA, CDR2 YNFKEQ. The CDR3 has 13 amino acids. The CDR3 DNA is TGTGCCAGCAGCCCGGGGGGCCACAATGAGCAGTTCTTC. Translating it yields CASSPGGHNEQFF.

The J gene is TRBJ1-1, the V gene TRBV5-8; D perhaps matches TRBD1 (5 bases). The V gene lost 3 bases and the J gene lost 0 bases, with 15 bases spanning the gap. There are 16 residues in the CDR3. Germline lookup yields CDR1 SGHTS and CDR2 YDEGEE. CDR3 sequence reads: CASSSQIDRLNTEAFF. The CDR3 DNA is TGTGCCAGCAGCTCACAGATCGACAGATTGAACACTGAAGCTTTCTTT. Using reference TRBV5-8 and TRBJ1-1 for the parts outside the CDR3, the full variable domain is EAGVTQSPTHLIKTRGQQATLRCSPISGHTSVYWYQQALGLGLQFLLWYDEGEERNRGNFPPRFSGRQFPNYSSELNVNALELEDSALYLCASSSQIDRLNTEAFFGQGTRLTVV.

Written as DNA, the CDR3 is TGTGCCAGCACCTCTATGAACACTGAAGCTTTCTTT. Translation: CASTSMNTEAFF. The V and J genes are TRBV11-2 and TRBJ1-1; no clear D gene. The CDR3 loop spans 12 amino acids. Trimming stripped 7 bases from V and 0 bases from J, with 6 bases between. Germline CDR1 is SGHAT and CDR2 is FQNNGV.

The J gene is TRBJ1-1, the V gene TRBV5-1; 8 bases are a match to TRBD1. CDR3 size: 15 residues. Germline CDR1 SGHRS, CDR2 YFSETQ. V shed 4 bases, J shed 1 base, and the junction held 6 bases outside the gene matches. CDR3 sequence (DNA): TGCGCCAGCAGCGCCAGGACAGGGTCGAACACTGAAGCTTTCTTT. Translated, it gives CASSARTGSNTEAFF.

The gene calls are TRBV28 and TRBJ2-5; D is ambiguous. Between the trimmed V and J ends, which lost 2 bases and 1 base, there was a span of 5 bases. Germline V gives CDR1 MDHEN, CDR2 SYDVKM. The CDR3 has 13 residues. This CDR3 reads CASSLTSQETQYF. DNA for the CDR3: TGTGCCAGCAGTTTAACCAGCCAAGAGACCCAGTACTTC.

J is TRBJ1-2 and V is TRBV5-1, with 9 positions matching TRBD1. The CDR3 is 13 amino acids. Germline V gives CDR1 SGHRS, CDR2 YFSETQ. V shed 4 bases and J 6 bases; nucleotides not matched to a gene: 4. CDR3 nucleotides: TGCGCCAGCAGCCGGGACAGGGAGGATGGCTACACCTTC. Protein product: CASSRDREDGYTF.

The rearrangement joins TRBV27 to TRBJ2-7, with D tentatively TRBD2 (5 bases). This CDR3 is built from 16 residues. The V gene lost 0 bases and the J gene lost 0 bases, with 12 bases spanning the gap. Germline V gives CDR1 MNHEY, CDR2 SMNVEV (reference sequence). This chain's CDR3 is CASSLSSDWSSYEQYF. The CDR3 coding sequence is TGTGCCAGCAGTTTATCCTCGGACTGGAGCTCCTACGAGCAGTACTTC.

The chain carries TRBV2 and TRBJ1-1; 8 bases align to TRBD1. The CDR3 spans 11 residues. V dropped 6 bases and J dropped 8; count of bases not matched to a gene: 2. Germline CDR1 is SNHLY and CDR2 is FYNNEI. CDR3 region: CASSRQGEAFF. CDR3 coding DNA: TGTGCCAGCAGCAGACAGGGGGAAGCTTTCTTT.

This sequence joins TRBV30 and TRBJ2-3; TRBD2 is a possible D gene (5 bases). Germline V gives CDR1 GTSNPN, CDR2 SVGIG (reference sequence). This CDR3 is built from 14 residues. V dropped 3 bases and J dropped 2 bases, with 12 bases sitting between them. The CDR3 DNA sequence: TGTGCCTGGAGGGTGGGGAGACCCACAGATACGCAGTATTTT. Residues: CAWRVGRPTDTQYF.

V is TRBV29-1 and J is TRBJ1-4; the match to TRBD1 covers 7 bases. The ends lost 2 bases at V and 5 bases at J; junction bases unmatched: 5. Germline V gene lookup returns CDR1 SQVTM and CDR2 ANQGSEA. The CDR3 is 14 amino acids. CDR3 DNA sequence: TGCAGCGTTGAAAGGAGGGGACAGAATGAAAAACTGTTTTTT. Its protein product is CSVERRGQNEKLFF.

The rearrangement joins TRBV5-6 to TRBJ2-5; possible D gene TRBD1, 5 bases. With 0 bases removed from V and 6 bases from J, the gap between germline ends came to 12 bases. Looked up from germline, CDR1 is SGHDT and CDR2 is YYEEEE. CDR3 length equals 14 residues. The CDR3 sequence is CASSLGGAMKTQYF. The CDR3 region has the DNA TGTGCCAGCAGCTTGGGGGGCGCAATGAAGACCCAGTACTTC.

The J gene is TRBJ2-2, the V gene TRBV11-2, with 9 bases matching TRBD2. Germline loops: CDR1 SGHAT, CDR2 FQNNGV. Trimming cost V 3 bases and J 1 base; bases outside gene matches: 3. CDR3 size: 16 residues. CDR3 loop: CASSFEAGGNTGELFF. Written as DNA, the CDR3 is TGTGCCAGCAGCTTTGAAGCGGGAGGGAACACCGGGGAGCTGTTTTTT.

This clone was picked up one time. V is TRBV4-1 and J is TRBJ2-1, with 7 bases lining up with TRBD2. CDR3 size: 18 residues. Germline trimming cut 1 base from V and 6 bases from J; bases unmatched to any gene: 15. Germline V gene lookup returns CDR1 MGHRA and CDR2 YSYEKL. CDR3 sequence: CASSQGGGRRLPLNEQFF. The CDR3 nucleotides are TGCGCCAGCAGCCAAGGGGGGGGAAGGAGACTTCCTCTCAATGAGCAGTTCTTC.

CDR3 in amino acids: CATKLGVGGNEQFF. The DNA of the CDR3 is TGTGCCACAAAATTAGGTGTTGGAGGCAATGAGCAGTTCTTC. This rearrangement joins TRBV19 to TRBJ2-1; possibly TRBD2 for D (5 bases). CDR1 and CDR2 (germline): LNHDA, SQIVND (reference sequence). CDR3 size: 14 residues. Trimming took off 10 bases at V and 6 bases at J, with 19 bases between the two ends.

The chain joins TRBV4-1 to TRBJ2-7; 9 nucleotides align to TRBD1. This CDR3 has 14 amino acids. The germline V gene has CDR1 MGHRA and CDR2 YSYEKL. V was clipped by 5 bases and J by 6 bases; unmatched bases: 8. Here the CDR3 DNA reads TGCGCCAGCAGCATGGGGGACAGGGTCACCGAGCAGTACTTC. It specifies CASSMGDRVTEQYF.

This chain joins TRBV27 and TRBJ2-5; 11 bases are a match to TRBD1. Germline V lookup: CDR1 MNHEY, CDR2 SMNVEV (reference sequence). The CDR3 is made up of 15 amino acids. V lost 6 bases, J lost 5 bases, and 8 bases stayed unmatched. In DNA form, the CDR3 reads TGTGCCAGCAGGGGCGGACAGGGGGCATGGGAGACCCAGTACTTC. It is translated as CASRGGQGAWETQYF.